Reported below is one T cell receptor beta chain. Its antigen remains unknown. The J segment lost 4 bases and the V segment lost 6 bases, leaving 12 bases of the junction unmatched. The CDR3 is 15 amino acids. Germline V CDR1 and CDR2: SGHRS, YFSETQ. The entry originates in a study of cytomegalovirus exposure and HLA in healthy donors. It was with 60 Vbeta and 13 Jbeta primers that the PCR ran. Using immunoSEQ multiplex PCR, the repertoire was profiled, and TCRdb retains in-frame clones only, with some absent. The data contain some 150,000 clones, 75% to 85% of them seen just once; the ten biggest clones take up less than 10%. Findings and caveats of the study: Information on immune exposure was restricted to one variable (CMV serostatus).

This receptor was taken from a woman aged 50 to 60 in good health and CMV-seropositive. The V and J genes are TRBV5-1 and TRBJ2-7, with 8 nucleotides matching TRBD2. The sequenced sample was PBMCs. The CDR3 is CASTGGAGREYEQYF. CDR3 DNA sequence: TGCGCCAGCACCGGGGGGGCGGGACGGGAGTACGAGCAGTACTTC.